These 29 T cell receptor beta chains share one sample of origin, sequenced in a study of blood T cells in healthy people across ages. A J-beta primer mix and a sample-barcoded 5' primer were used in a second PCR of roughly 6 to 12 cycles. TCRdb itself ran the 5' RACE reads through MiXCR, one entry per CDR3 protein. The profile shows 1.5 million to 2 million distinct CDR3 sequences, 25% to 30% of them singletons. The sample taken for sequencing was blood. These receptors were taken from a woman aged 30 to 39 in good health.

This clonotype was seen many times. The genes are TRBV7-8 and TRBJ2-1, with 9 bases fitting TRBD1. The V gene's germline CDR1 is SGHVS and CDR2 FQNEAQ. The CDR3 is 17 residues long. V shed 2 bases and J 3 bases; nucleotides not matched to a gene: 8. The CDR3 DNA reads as TGTGCCAGCAGCTTATTTTACAGGGGGCAGAACTACAATGAGCAGTTCTTC. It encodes CASSLFYRGQNYNEQFF.

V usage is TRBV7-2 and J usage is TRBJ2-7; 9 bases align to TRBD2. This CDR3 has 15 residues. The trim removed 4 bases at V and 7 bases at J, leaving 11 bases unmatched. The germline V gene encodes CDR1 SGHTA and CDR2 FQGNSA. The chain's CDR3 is CASSYPLAGYNEQYF. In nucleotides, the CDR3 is TGTGCCAGCAGCTACCCCCTAGCGGGATACAATGAGCAGTACTTC. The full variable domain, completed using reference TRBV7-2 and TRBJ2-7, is GAGVSQSPSNKVTEKGKDVELRCDPISGHTALYWYRQSLGQGLEFLIYFQGNSAPDKSGLPSDRFSAERTGGSVSTLTIQRTQQEDSAVYLCASSYPLAGYNEQYFGPGTRLTVT.

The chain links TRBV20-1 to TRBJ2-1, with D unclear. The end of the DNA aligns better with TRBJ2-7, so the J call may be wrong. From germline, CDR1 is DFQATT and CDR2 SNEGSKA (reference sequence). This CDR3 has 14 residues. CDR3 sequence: CSACNPGSYNEQYF. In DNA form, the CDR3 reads TGCAGTGCTTGTAACCCCGGCTCCTACAATGAGCAGTACTTC.

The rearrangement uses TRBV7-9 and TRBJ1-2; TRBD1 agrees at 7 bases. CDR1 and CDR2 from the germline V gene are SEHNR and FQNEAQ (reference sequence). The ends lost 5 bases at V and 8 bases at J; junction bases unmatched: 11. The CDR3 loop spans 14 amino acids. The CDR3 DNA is TGTGCCAGCAGCCGAGGGGGACAGATTCTGGGCTACACCTTC. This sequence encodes CASSRGGQILGYTF.

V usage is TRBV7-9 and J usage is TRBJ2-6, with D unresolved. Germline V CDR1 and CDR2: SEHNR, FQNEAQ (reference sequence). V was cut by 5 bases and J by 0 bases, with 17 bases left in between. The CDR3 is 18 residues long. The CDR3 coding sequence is TGTGCCAGCAGCACAAGTCGAGAAGGGCCCTCTGGGGCCAACGTCCTGACTTTC. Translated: CASSTSREGPSGANVLTF.

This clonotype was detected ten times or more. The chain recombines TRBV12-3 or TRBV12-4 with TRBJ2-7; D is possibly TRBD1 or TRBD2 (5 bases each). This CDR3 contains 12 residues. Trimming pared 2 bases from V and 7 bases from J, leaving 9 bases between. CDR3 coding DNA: TGTGCCAGCAGTTTAATAGAGGGGGAGCAGTACTTC. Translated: CASSLIEGEQYF.

CDR3 amino acids: CASSLLSLLGTSPAEQYF. The DNA for the CDR3 is TGTGCCAGCTCCCTGTTGTCTTTGTTGGGGACTAGCCCCGCCGAGCAGTACTTC. V gene TRBV18 combines with J gene TRBJ2-4; TRBD2 matches 9 bases. The assigned J gene may be wrong: the sequence end matches TRBJ2-7 better. This CDR3 contains 18 residues. Germline CDR1 KGHSH, CDR2 LQKENI.

The CDR3 nucleotides are TGTGCCATCAGAATGGGACAGATTTTGAGCTCTGGGGCCAACGTCCTGACTTTC. The encoded protein is CAIRMGQILSSGANVLTF. The genes are TRBV10-3 and TRBJ2-6; TRBD1 matches 7 bases. Per germline, CDR1 ENHRY and CDR2 SYGVKD. Unmatched junction bases numbered 11, after V lost 6 bases and J lost 0 bases. The CDR3 spans 18 residues.

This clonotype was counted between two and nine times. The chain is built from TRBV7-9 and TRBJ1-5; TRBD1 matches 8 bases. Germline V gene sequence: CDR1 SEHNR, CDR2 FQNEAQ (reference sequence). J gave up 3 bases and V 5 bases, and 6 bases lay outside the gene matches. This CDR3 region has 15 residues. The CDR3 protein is CASSPTGGFNQPQHF. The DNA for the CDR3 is TGTGCCAGCAGCCCCACAGGGGGGTTCAATCAGCCCCAGCATTTT.

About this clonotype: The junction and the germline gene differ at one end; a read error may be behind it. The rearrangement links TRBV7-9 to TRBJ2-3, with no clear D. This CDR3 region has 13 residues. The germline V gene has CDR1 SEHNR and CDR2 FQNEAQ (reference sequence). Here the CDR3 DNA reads TGTGCCAGCAACCTACAGAGCAAAGATACGCAGTATTTT. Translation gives CASNLQSKDTQYF.

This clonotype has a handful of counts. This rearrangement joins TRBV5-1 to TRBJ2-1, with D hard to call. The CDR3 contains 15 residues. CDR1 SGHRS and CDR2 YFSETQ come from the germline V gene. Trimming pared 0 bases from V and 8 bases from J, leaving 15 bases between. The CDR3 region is CASSLGPTVGDEQFF. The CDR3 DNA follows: TGCGCCAGCAGCTTGGGACCGACTGTTGGGGATGAGCAGTTCTTC.

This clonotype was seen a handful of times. The CDR3 DNA follows: TGCAGTGCCGGACCGGGCGGACAGGTATTAAGGCAGTTCTTC. Translation gives CSAGPGGQVLRQFF. This sequence joins TRBV20-1 and TRBJ2-1; TRBD1 matches at 7 bases. V lost 6 bases to trimming and J lost 12 bases; unmatched junction nucleotides: 17. The CDR3 contains 14 residues. The germline V gene has CDR1 DFQATT and CDR2 SNEGSKA (reference sequence).

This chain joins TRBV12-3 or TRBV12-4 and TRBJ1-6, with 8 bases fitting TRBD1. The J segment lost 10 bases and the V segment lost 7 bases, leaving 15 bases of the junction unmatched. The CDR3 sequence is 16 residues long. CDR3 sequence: CASNSQGAIRESPLHF. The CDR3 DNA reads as TGTGCCAGCAATTCCCAGGGGGCAATTCGTGAATCACCCCTCCACTTT.

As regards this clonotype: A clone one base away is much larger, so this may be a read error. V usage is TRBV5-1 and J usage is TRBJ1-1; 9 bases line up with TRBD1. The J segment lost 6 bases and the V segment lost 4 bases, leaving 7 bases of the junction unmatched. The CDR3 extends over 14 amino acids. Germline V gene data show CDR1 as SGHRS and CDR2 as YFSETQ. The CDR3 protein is CASSRTGVNAEAFF. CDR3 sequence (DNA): TGCGCCAGCAGCCGGACAGGGGTCAACGCTGAAGCTTTCTTT.

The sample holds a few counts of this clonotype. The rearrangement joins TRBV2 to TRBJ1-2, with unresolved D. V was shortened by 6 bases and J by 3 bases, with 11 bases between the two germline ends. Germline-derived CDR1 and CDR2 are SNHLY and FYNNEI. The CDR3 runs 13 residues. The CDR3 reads CASRDGPDYGYTF. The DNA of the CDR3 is TGTGCCAGCAGAGACGGACCTGACTATGGCTACACCTTC.

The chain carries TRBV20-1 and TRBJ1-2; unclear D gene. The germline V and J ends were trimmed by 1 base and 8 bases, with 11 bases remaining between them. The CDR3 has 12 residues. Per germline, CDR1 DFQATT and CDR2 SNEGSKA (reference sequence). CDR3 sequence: CSARAEGGGYTF. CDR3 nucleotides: TGCAGTGCTAGAGCGGAGGGAGGAGGCTACACCTTC.

Here the CDR3 reads CASSLERGGWAKNIQYF. CDR3 DNA sequence: TGTGCCAGCAGCTTAGAACGAGGGGGTTGGGCCAAAAACATTCAGTACTTC. The chain employs TRBV11-2 and TRBJ2-4; TRBD1 is a possible D gene (6 bases). The CDR3 is 17 amino acids. Germline V gene lookup returns CDR1 SGHAT and CDR2 FQNNGV. Trimming stripped 0 bases from V and 1 base from J, with 13 bases between.

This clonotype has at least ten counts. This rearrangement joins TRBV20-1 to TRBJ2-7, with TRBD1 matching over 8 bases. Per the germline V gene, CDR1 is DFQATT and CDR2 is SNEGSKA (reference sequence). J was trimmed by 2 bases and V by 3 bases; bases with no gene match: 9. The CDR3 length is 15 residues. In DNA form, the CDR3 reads TGCAGTGCTAGTACCCCCGTACAGGGGGCCTACGAGCAGTACTTC. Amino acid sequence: CSASTPVQGAYEQYF.

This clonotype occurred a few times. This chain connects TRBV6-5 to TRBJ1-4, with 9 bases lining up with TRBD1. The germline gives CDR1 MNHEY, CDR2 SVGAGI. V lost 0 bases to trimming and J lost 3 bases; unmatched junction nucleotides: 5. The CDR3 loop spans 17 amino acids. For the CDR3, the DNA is TGTGCCAGCAGTTACTCCCGGACAGGGGCTGCTAATGAAAAACTGTTTTTT. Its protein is CASSYSRTGAANEKLFF.

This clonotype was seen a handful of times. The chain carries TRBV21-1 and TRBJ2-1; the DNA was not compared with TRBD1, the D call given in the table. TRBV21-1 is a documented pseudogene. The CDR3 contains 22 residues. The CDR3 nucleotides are TGTGCCAGCAGCAAAGGTTTTCTTGGGGGGAGACAGGGAGTAAGCTCCTACAATGAGCAGTTCTTC. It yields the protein CASSKGFLGGRQGVSSYNEQFF.

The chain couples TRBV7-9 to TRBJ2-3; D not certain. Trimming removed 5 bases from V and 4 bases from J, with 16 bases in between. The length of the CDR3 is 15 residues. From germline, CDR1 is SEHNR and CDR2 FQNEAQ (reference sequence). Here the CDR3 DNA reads TGTGCCAGCAGCGTAAGGCCCGGGTCGTCAGATACGCAGTATTTT. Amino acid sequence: CASSVRPGSSDTQYF.

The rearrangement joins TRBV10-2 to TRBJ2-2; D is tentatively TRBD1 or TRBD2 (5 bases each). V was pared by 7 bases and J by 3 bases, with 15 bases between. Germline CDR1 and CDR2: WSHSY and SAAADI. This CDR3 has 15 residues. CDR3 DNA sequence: TGCGCCAGCACGGAGGCCCGGGGCGACACCGGGGAGCTGTTTTTT. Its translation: CASTEARGDTGELFF.

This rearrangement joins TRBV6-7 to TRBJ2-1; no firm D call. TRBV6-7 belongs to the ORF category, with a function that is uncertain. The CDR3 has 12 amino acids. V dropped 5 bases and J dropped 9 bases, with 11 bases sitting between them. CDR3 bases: TGTGCCAGCAGTCAGACATGGGGTGAGCAGTTCTTC. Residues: CASSQTWGEQFF.

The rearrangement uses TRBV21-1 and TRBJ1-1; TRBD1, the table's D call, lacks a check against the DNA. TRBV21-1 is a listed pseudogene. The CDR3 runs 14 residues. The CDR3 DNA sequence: TGTGCCAGCGCCACGGGACACTATAACACTGAAGCTTTCTTT. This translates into CASATGHYNTEAFF.

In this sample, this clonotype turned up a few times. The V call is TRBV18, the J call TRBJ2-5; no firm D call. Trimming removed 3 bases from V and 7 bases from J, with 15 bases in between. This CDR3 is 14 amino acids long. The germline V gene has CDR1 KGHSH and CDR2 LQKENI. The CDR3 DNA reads TGTGCCAGCTCACCGGGTACCGGCGATGCGACCCAGTACTTC. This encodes CASSPGTGDATQYF.

CDR3 in DNA: TGTGCCAGCAGTGACAATCGGGGCTACACCTTC. Protein: CASSDNRGYTF. This chain connects TRBV28 to TRBJ1-2, with D hard to call. The germline gives CDR1 MDHEN, CDR2 SYDVKM. Trimming cost V 5 bases and J 8 bases, with 9 bases left between them. This CDR3 comprises 11 residues.

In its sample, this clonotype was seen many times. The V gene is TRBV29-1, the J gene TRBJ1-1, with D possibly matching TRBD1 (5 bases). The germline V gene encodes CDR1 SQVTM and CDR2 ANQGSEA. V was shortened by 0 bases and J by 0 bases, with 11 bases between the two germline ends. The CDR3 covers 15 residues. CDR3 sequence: CSVEDGKGLNTEAFF. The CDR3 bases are TGCAGCGTTGAAGACGGTAAGGGGCTGAACACTGAAGCTTTCTTT.

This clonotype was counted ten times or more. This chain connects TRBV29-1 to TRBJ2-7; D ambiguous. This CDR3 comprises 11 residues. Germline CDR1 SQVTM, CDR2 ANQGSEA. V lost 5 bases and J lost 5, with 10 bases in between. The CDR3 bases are TGCAGCGTTATGAAGACCCACGAGCAGTACTTC. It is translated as CSVMKTHEQYF.

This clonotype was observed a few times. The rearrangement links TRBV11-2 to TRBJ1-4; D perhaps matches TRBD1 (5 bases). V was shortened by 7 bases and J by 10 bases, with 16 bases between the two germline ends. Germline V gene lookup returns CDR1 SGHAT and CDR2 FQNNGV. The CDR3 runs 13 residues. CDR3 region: CASTPTAYSKLFF. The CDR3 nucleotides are TGTGCCAGCACCCCGACAGCTTACTCAAAACTGTTTTTT.